These 9 T cell receptor beta chains share one sample of origin, sequenced in a study of blood T cell repertoires in COVID-19. Profiled with immunoSEQ multiplex PCR; TCRdb holds only in-frame clones, not every one. The sample records 95,000 to 110,000 clones, roughly 84% being singletons. The sample was peripheral blood. These receptors originate from a human donor in a cohort sampled during active COVID-19.

The gene calls are TRBV16 and TRBJ1-5, with D possibly being TRBD1 (5 bases). Trimming pared 2 bases from V and 0 bases from J, leaving 17 bases between. Germline V lookup: CDR1 KGHSY, CDR2 FQNENV. The CDR3 length is 18 residues. CDR3: CASSQGFGGIGSNQPQHF. CDR3 DNA sequence: TGTGCCAGCAGCCAAGGATTCGGGGGTATCGGTAGCAATCAGCCCCAGCATTTT. The entire variable domain, with the rest obtained from reference TRBV16 and TRBJ1-5, is as follows: GEEVAQTPKHLVRGEGQKAKLYCAPIKGHSYVFWYQQVLKNEFKFLISFQNENVFDETGMPKERFSAKCLPNSPCSLEIQATKLEDSAVYFCASSQGFGGIGSNQPQHFGDGTRLSIL.

This chain connects TRBV27 to TRBJ2-5; perhaps TRBD1 as D (6 bases). CDR3 length: 13 amino acids. CDR1 is MNHEY, CDR2 SMNVEV, per germline (reference sequence). The V end was cut by 6 bases, the J end by 1 base, with 9 bases between. The DNA for the CDR3 is TGTGCCAGCAGCCGAGGGGGCCAAGAGACCCAGTACTTC. Translation: CASSRGGQETQYF.

The CDR3: CASSLDRNYGYTF. The CDR3 region has the DNA TGTGCCAGCAGCTTAGACAGAAACTATGGCTACACCTTC. This chain joins TRBV11-2 and TRBJ1-2; D gene uncertain. Trimming shortened V by 0 bases and J by 2 bases, and 4 bases separated the two germline ends. CDR1 SGHAT and CDR2 FQNNGV come from the germline V gene. The CDR3 contains 13 residues.

The chain joins TRBV4-3 to TRBJ2-1; no definite D call. The CDR3 has 15 residues. From germline, CDR1 is LGHNA and CDR2 YSLEER. V shed 0 bases and J shed 5 bases, with 11 bases lying between them. The CDR3 loop is CASSQDQLTDNEQFF. CDR3 bases: TGCGCCAGCAGCCAAGATCAACTAACTGACAATGAGCAGTTCTTC.

V usage is TRBV5-6 and J usage is TRBJ2-7; 7 bases fit TRBD1. The CDR3 sequence is 14 residues long. CDR1 is SGHDT, CDR2 YYEEEE, per germline. V lost 6 bases to trimming and J lost 6 bases; unmatched junction nucleotides: 12. The CDR3 DNA reads as TGTGCCAGCACTATAGGACAGGTATCTCGCGAGCAGTACGTC. This sequence encodes CASTIGQVSREQYV.

This clone was recorded once. The chain recombines TRBV5-1 with TRBJ1-1, with 7 positions matching TRBD1. The germline V gene has CDR1 SGHRS and CDR2 YFSETQ. This CDR3 comprises 14 residues. The ends lost 3 bases at V and 4 bases at J; junction bases unmatched: 6. In DNA, the CDR3 is TGCGCCAGCAGCTCCCGACAGGGTGGCACTGAAGCTTTCTTT. Encoded protein: CASSSRQGGTEAFF. The full variable domain, completed using reference TRBV5-1 and TRBJ1-1, is KAGVTQTPRYLIKTRGQQVTLSCSPISGHRSVSWYQQTPGQGLQFLFEYFSETQRNKGNFPGRFSGRQFSNSRSEMNVSTLELGDSALYLCASSSRQGGTEAFFGQGTRLTVV.

This clone was detected only a few times. The V gene is TRBV29-1, the J gene TRBJ2-2, with a weak D call TRBD2 (7 bases). The CDR3 extends over 14 amino acids. V lost 2 bases and J lost 5, with 12 bases in between. From germline, CDR1 is SQVTM and CDR2 ANQGSEA. The CDR3 sequence is CSVERGARTGELFF. DNA of the CDR3: TGCAGCGTTGAACGGGGGGCGCGGACCGGGGAGCTGTTTTTT.

This clone has more than one count but fewer than ten. The sample carries other DNA sequences with the same CDR3. The chain uses TRBV6-5 and TRBJ1-1; 9 bases align to TRBD1. Germline trimming cut 6 bases from V and 5 bases from J; bases unmatched to any gene: 4. The CDR3 runs to 13 residues. CDR1 is MNHEY and CDR2 is SVGAGI in the germline V gene. The CDR3 nucleotides are TGTGCCAGCAGCTACAGGGGGCGAACTGAAGCTTTCTTT. Amino acids: CASSYRGRTEAFF.

V is TRBV28 and J is TRBJ2-7, with 7 bases lining up with TRBD2. The CDR3 loop spans 16 amino acids. The germline gives CDR1 MDHEN, CDR2 SYDVKM. Trimming took 4 bases from V and 5 from J; bases not matched to a gene: 14. CDR3 coding DNA: TGTGCCAGCAGTTCCCCCGCTAGCGGTCTGCCTCACGAGCAGTACTTC. It specifies CASSSPASGLPHEQYF.